This TCR beta chain is drawn from a study of CD8 T cells in Susac syndrome. It was with random hexamers that about 0.45 to 1 ug RNA was reverse transcribed. TCRdb reprocessed the immunoSEQ multiplex PCR reads with MiXCR, giving one entry per CDR3 protein. The sample lists some 240,000 distinct CDR3 sequences, 90% to 96% occurring once. The sequencing input was CD4+ T cells from PBMCs. This TCR was recovered from a human donor with Susac syndrome.

CDR3 in DNA: TGCAGTGCTAGATCACTATCCGGGACAGAAGCTTTCTTT. This sequence encodes CSARSLSGTEAFF. This chain joins TRBV20-1 and TRBJ1-1; D is perhaps TRBD1 (6 bases). This CDR3 region has 13 residues. V shed 2 bases and J shed 8 bases, with 15 bases lying between them. Germline lookup yields CDR1 DFQATT and CDR2 SNEGSKA (reference sequence).